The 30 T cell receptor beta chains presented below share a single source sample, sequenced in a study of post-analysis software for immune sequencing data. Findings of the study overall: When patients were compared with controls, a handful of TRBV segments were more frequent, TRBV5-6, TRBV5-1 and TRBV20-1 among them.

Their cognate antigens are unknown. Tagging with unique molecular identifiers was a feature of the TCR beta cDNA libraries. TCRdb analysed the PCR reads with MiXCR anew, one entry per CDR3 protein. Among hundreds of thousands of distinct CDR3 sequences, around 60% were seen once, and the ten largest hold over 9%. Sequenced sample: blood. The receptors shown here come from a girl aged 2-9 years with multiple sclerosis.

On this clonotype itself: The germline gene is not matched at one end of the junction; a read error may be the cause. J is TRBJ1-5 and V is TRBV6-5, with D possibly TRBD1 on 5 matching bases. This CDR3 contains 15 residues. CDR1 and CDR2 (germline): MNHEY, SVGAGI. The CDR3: CASSQGRRGNQPQHF. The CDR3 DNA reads TGTGCCAGCAGCCAGGGCAGGAGGGGCAATCAGCCTCAGCATTTT.

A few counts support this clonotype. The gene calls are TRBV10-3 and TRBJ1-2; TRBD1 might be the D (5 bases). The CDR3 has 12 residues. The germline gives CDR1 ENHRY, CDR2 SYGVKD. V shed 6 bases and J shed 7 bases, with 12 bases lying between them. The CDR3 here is CAISPYRTGYTF. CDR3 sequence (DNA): TGTGCCATCAGCCCTTACAGGACTGGCTACACCTTC.

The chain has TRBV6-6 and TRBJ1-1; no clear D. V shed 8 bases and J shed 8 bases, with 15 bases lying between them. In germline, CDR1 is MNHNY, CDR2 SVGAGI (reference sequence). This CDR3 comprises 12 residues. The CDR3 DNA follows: TGTGCCAGCGCCCAAAGGTACCAGGAAGCTTTCTTT. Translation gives CASAQRYQEAFF.

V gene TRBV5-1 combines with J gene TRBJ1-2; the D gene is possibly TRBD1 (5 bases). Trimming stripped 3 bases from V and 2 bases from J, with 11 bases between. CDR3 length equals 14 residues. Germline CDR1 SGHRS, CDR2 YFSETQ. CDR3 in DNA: TGCGCCAGCAGCTGGTGGGCAGGGAACTATGGCTACACCTTC. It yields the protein CASSWWAGNYGYTF. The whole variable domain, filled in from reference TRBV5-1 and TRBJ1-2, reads KAGVTQTPRYLIKTRGQQVTLSCSPISGHRSVSWYQQTPGQGLQFLFEYFSETQRNKGNFPGRFSGRQFSNSRSEMNVSTLELGDSALYLCASSWWAGNYGYTFGSGTRLTVV.

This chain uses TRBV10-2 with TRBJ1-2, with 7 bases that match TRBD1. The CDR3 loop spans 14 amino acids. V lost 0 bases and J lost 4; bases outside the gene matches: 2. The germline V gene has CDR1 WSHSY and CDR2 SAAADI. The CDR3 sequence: CASSESYRGYGYTF. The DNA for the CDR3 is TGCGCCAGCAGTGAGTCCTACAGGGGCTATGGCTACACCTTC.

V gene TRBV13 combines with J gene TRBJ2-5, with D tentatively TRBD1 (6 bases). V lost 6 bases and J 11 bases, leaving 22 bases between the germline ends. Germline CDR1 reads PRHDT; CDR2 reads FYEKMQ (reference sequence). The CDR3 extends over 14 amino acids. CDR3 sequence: CASRRQYRALEQYF. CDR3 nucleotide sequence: TGTGCCAGCAGACGACAATACAGGGCTCTGGAGCAGTACTTC.

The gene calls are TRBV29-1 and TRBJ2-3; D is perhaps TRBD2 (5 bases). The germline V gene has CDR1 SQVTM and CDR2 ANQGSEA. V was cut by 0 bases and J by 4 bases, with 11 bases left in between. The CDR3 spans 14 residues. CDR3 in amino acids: CSVEERSGPDTQYF. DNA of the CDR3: TGCAGCGTTGAAGAAAGGAGCGGTCCAGATACGCAGTATTTT.

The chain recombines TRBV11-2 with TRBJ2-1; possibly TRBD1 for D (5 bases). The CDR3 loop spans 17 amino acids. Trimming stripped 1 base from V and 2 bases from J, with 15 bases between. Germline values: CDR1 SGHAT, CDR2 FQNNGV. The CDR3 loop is CASSLGPTEDPYNEQFF. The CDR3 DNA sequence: TGTGCCAGCAGCTTAGGGCCGACAGAGGATCCCTACAATGAGCAGTTCTTC. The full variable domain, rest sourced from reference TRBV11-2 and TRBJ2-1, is EAGVAQSPRYKIIEKRQSVAFWCNPISGHATLYWYQQILGQGPKLLIQFQNNGVVDDSQLPKDRFSAERLKGVDSTLKIQPAKLEDSAVYLCASSLGPTEDPYNEQFFGPGTRLTVL.

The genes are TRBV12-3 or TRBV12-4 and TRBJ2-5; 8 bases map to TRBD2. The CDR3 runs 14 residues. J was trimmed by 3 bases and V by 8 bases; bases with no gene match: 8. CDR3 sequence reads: CASLMTSAEETQYF. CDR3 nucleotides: TGTGCCAGCCTGATGACTAGCGCGGAAGAGACCCAGTACTTC.

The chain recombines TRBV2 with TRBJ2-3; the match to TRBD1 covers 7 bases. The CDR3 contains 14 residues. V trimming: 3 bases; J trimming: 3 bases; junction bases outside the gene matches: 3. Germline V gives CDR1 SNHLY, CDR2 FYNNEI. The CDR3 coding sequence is TGTGCCAGCAGTGATAGCAGGGGGACAGATACGCAGTATTTT. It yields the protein CASSDSRGTDTQYF. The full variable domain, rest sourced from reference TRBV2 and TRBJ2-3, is EPEVTQTPSHQVTQMGQEVILRCVPISNHLYFYWYRQILGQKVEFLVSFYNNEISEKSEIFDDQFSVERPDGSNFTLKIRSTKLEDSAMYFCASSDSRGTDTQYFGPGTRLTVL.

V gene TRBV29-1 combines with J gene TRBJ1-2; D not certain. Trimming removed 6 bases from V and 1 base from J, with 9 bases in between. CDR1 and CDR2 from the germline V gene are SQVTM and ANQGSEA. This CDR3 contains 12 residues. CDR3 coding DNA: TGCAGCGTGACGGACGGTAACTATGGCTACACCTTC. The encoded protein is CSVTDGNYGYTF. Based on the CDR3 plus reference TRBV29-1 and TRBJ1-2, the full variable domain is SAVISQKPSRDICQRGTSLTIQCQVDSQVTMMFWYRQQPGQSLTLIATANQGSEATYESGFVIDKFPISRPNLTFSTLTVSNMSPEDSSIYLCSVTDGNYGYTFGSGTRLTVV.

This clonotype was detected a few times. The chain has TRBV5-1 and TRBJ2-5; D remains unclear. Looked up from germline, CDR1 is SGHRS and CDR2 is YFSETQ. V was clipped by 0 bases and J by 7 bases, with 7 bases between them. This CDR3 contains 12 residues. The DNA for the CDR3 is TGCGCCAGCAGCTTGGCTGGGGTGACCCAGTACTTC. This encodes CASSLAGVTQYF.

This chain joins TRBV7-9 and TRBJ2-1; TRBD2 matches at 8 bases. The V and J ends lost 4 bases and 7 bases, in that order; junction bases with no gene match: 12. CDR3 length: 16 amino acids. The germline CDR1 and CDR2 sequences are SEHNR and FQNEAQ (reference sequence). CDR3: CASSSTGGLVLNEQFF. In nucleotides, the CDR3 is TGTGCCAGCAGCTCCACCGGGGGACTAGTGCTGAATGAGCAGTTCTTC.

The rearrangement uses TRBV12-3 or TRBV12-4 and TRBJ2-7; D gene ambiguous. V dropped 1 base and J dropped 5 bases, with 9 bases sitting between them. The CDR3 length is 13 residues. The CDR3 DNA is TGTGCCAGCAGTTTAGGTCGGGCGGACGAGCAGTACTTC. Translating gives CASSLGRADEQYF.

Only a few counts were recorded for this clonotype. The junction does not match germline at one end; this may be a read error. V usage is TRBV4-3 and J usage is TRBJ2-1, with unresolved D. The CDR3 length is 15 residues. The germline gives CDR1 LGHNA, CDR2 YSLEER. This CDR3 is CASSQDSSRYNEQFF. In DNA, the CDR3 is TGCGCAAGCAGCCAAGATTCGTCTAGGTACAATGAGCAGTTCTTC.

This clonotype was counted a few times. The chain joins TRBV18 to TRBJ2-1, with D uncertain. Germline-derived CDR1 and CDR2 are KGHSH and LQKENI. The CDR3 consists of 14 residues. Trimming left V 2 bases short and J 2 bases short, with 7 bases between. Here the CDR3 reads CASSPTGTYNEQFF. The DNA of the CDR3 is TGTGCCAGCTCACCAACGGGCACCTACAATGAGCAGTTCTTC. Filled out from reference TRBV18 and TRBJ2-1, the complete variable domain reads NAGVMQNPRHLVRRRGQEARLRCSPMKGHSHVYWYRQLPEEGLKFMVYLQKENIIDESGMPKERFSAEFPKEGPSILRIQQVVRGDSAAYFCASSPTGTYNEQFFGPGTRLTVL.

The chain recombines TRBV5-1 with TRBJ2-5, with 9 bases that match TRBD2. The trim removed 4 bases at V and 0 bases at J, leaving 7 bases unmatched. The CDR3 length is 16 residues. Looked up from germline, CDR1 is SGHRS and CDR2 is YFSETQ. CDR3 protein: CASSPVTSGYQETQYF. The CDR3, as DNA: TGCGCCAGCAGCCCGGTGACTAGCGGATACCAAGAGACCCAGTACTTC.

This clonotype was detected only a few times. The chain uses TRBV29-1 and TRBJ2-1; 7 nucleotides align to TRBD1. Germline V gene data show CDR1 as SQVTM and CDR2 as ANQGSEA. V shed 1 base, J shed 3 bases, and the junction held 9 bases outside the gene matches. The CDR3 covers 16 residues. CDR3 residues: CSVEGSQGPIYNEQFF. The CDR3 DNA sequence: TGCAGCGTTGAAGGTTCACAGGGGCCTATCTACAATGAGCAGTTCTTC.

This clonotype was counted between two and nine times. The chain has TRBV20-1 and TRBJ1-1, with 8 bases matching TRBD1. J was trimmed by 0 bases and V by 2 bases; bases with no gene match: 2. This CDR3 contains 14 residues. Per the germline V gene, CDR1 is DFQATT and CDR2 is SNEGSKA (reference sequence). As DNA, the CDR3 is TGCAGTGCTAGAACAGGGGGGATGAACACTGAAGCTTTCTTT. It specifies CSARTGGMNTEAFF.

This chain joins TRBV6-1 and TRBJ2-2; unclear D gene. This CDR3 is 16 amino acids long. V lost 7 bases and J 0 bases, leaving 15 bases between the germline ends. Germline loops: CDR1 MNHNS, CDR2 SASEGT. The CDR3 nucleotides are TGTGCCAGCATGAAGCAGGCGCCTCCGAACACCGGGGAGCTGTTTTTT. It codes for CASMKQAPPNTGELFF.

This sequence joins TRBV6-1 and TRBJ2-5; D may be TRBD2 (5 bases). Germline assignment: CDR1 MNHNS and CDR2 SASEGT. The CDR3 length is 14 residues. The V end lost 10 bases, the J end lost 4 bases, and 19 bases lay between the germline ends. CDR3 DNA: TGTGCCACCTCAGCGAGGGCGATTGGAGAGACCCAGTACTTC. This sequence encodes CATSARAIGETQYF.

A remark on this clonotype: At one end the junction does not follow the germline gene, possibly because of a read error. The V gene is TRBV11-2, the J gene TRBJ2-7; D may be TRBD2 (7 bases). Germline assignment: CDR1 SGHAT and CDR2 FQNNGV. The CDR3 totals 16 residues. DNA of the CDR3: TGTGCCAGCAGCTTAGGGCGGGGGCTTAGCTCCTACGGGCAGTACTTC. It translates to CASSLGRGLSSYGQYF. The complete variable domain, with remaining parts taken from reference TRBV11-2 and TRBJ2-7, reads EAGVAQSPRYKIIEKRQSVAFWCNPISGHATLYWYQQILGQGPKLLIQFQNNGVVDDSQLPKDRFSAERLKGVDSTLKIQPAKLEDSAVYLCASSLGRGLSSYGQYFGPGTRLTVT.

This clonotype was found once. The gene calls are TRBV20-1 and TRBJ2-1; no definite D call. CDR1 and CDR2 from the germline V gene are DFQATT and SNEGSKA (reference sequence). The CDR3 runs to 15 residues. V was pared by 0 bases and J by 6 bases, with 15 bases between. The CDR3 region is CSARDRLGATNEQFF. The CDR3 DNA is TGCAGTGCTAGAGATCGGCTAGGAGCGACCAATGAGCAGTTCTTC.

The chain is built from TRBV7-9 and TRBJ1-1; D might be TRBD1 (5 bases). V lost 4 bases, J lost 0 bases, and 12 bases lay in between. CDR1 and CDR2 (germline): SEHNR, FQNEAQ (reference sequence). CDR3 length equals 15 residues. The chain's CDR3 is CASSSTGRLNTEAFF. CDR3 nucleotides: TGTGCCAGCAGCTCAACAGGACGGCTGAACACTGAAGCTTTCTTT.

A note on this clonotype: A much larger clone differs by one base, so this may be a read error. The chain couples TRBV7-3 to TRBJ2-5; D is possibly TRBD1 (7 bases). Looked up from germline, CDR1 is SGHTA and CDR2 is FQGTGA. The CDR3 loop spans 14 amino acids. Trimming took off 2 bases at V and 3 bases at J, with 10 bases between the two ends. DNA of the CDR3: TGTGCCAGCAGCTTACAGGGGGGAAAAGAGACCCAGTACTTC. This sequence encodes CASSLQGGKETQYF.

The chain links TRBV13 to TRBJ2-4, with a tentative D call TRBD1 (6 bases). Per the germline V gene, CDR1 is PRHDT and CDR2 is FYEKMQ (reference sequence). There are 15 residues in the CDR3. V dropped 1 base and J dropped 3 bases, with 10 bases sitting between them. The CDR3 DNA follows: TGTGCCAGCAGCTTAGCAGGGGCGGACAAAAACATTCAGTACTTC. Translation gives CASSLAGADKNIQYF.

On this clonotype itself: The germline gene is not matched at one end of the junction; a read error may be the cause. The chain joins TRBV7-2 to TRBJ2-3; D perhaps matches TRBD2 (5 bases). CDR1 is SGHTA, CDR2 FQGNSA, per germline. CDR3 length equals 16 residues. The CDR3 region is CASSLGASRATDAQYF. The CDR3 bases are TGTGCCAGCAGCTTAGGGGCTAGCAGAGCAACAGATGCGCAGTATTTT.

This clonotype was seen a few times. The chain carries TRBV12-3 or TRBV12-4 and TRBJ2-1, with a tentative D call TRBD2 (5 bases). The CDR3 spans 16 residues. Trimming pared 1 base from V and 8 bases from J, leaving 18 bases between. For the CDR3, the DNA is TGTGCCAGCAGTTTAGGAACTAGAACGGGTACTCATGAGCAGTTCTTC. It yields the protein CASSLGTRTGTHEQFF.

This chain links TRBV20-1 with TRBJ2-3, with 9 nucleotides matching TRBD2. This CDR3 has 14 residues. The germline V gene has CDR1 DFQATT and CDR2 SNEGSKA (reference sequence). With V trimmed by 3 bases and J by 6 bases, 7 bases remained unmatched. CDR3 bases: TGCAGTGCTAGGGGGACTAGCATTTCGGATACGCAGTATTTT. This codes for CSARGTSISDTQYF.

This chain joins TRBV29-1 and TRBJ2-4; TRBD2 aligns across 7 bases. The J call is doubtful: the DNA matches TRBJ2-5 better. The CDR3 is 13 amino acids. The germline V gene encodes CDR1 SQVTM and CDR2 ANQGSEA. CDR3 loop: CSVTAGFQETQYF. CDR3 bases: TGCAGCGTTACAGCGGGGTTCCAAGAGACCCAGTACTTC.